Below, 13 T cell receptor beta chains from the same sample are listed, as sequenced in a study of cytomegalovirus exposure and HLA in healthy donors. The repertoire was sequenced with immunoSEQ multiplex PCR; TCRdb's copy has only in-frame clones and lacks some. The sample consists of around 150,000 clones, 80% to 85% of them appearing once. Sequences were obtained from PBMCs. The origin of the receptors is a man aged 25-45 years in good health and CMV-seropositive.

This chain links TRBV7-8 with TRBJ1-3, with a possible D match to TRBD1 (5 bases). The germline V and J ends were trimmed by 8 bases and 0 bases, with 11 bases remaining between them. CDR1 and CDR2 from the germline V gene are SGHVS and FQNEAQ. This CDR3 has 14 amino acids. The CDR3 here is CASAMGGSGNTIYF. CDR3 DNA sequence: TGTGCCAGCGCGATGGGGGGCTCTGGAAACACCATATATTTT.

V is TRBV7-3 and J is TRBJ2-3, with 9 bases that match TRBD2. Germline CDR1 and CDR2: SGHTA and FQGTGA. The CDR3 loop spans 18 amino acids. Trimming removed 6 bases from V and 0 bases from J; junction bases left unmatched: 13. The CDR3 here is CASSQKAGGLKSTDTQYF. DNA for the CDR3: TGTGCCAGCAGTCAAAAAGCGGGAGGTTTGAAAAGCACAGATACGCAGTATTTT.

This chain uses TRBV30 with TRBJ1-2; TRBD1 might be the D (5 bases). The CDR3 has 14 amino acids. With 7 bases removed from V and 4 bases from J, the gap between germline ends came to 19 bases. Germline assignment: CDR1 GTSNPN and CDR2 SVGIG (reference sequence). The CDR3 sequence: CALTEGPRLYGYTF. CDR3 DNA: TGTGCCTTGACGGAGGGGCCCCGGCTCTATGGCTACACCTTC. Supplemented by reference TRBV30 and TRBJ1-2, the full variable domain reads SQTIHQWPATLVQPVGSPLSLECTVEGTSNPNLYWYRQAAGRGLQLLFYSVGIGQISSEVPQNLSASRPQDRQFILSSKKLLLSDSGFYLCALTEGPRLYGYTFGSGTRLTVV.

By share, this clone counts as medium-sized (0.01 to 0.1%). This sequence joins TRBV27 and TRBJ1-4; D ambiguous. This CDR3 is 15 amino acids long. Per germline, CDR1 MNHEY and CDR2 SMNVEV (reference sequence). With 0 bases removed from V and 4 bases from J, the gap between germline ends came to 9 bases. The CDR3 loop reads CASSLSSGFNEKLFF. CDR3 in DNA: TGTGCCAGCAGTTTATCGTCGGGATTTAATGAAAAACTGTTTTTT.

This rearrangement joins TRBV7-9 to TRBJ2-7, with 10 positions matching TRBD2. CDR1 is SEHNR and CDR2 is FQNEAQ in the germline V gene (reference sequence). V trimming: 2 bases; J trimming: 2 bases; junction bases outside the gene matches: 0. The CDR3 sequence is 14 residues long. In DNA form, the CDR3 reads TGTGCCAGCAGCTTAACTAGCGGGACCTACGAGCAGTACTTC. Protein product: CASSLTSGTYEQYF.

This sequence joins TRBV9 and TRBJ2-5; TRBD2 aligns across 9 bases. The CDR3 covers 17 residues. Germline lookup yields CDR1 SGDLS and CDR2 YYNGEE. V lost 3 bases, J lost 2 bases, and 11 bases stayed unmatched. CDR3: CASSEYAGGALQETQYF. DNA of the CDR3: TGTGCCAGCAGCGAGTATGCGGGGGGGGCCCTTCAAGAGACCCAGTACTTC.

CDR3 in DNA: TGCGCCAGCAGCCAGGGAGGGGGTTTCGAGACCCAGTACTTC. Its protein product is CASSQGGGFETQYF. The gene calls are TRBV5-1 and TRBJ2-5, with D possibly TRBD2 on 7 matching bases. V was shortened by 4 bases and J by 5 bases, with 15 bases between the two germline ends. CDR1 and CDR2 (germline): SGHRS, YFSETQ. The CDR3 runs 14 residues.

There are a few counts of this clone. The chain employs TRBV28 and TRBJ2-3; 7 bases match TRBD1. V shed 5 bases, J shed 5 bases, and the junction held 4 bases outside the gene matches. Germline lookup yields CDR1 MDHEN and CDR2 SYDVKM. The CDR3 sequence is 13 residues long. The CDR3 region is CASSGRDRDTQYF. CDR3 nucleotide sequence: TGTGCCAGCAGTGGCAGGGACAGAGATACGCAGTATTTT.

The rearrangement uses TRBV30 and TRBJ2-1, with 10 bases fitting TRBD2. The CDR3 totals 15 residues. Trimming cost V 2 bases and J 4 bases; bases outside gene matches: 5. The V gene's germline CDR1 is GTSNPN and CDR2 SVGIG (reference sequence). CDR3 protein: CAWSRQAGGYNEQFF. The DNA for the CDR3 is TGTGCCTGGAGTCGACAAGCGGGGGGGTACAATGAGCAGTTCTTC.

The sample holds many counts of this clone. The chain combines TRBV4-3 with TRBJ2-7; 11 positions agree with TRBD1. Looked up from germline, CDR1 is LGHNA and CDR2 is YSLEER. This CDR3 has 16 residues. The trim removed 0 bases at V and 5 bases at J, leaving 6 bases unmatched. The CDR3, as DNA: TGCGCCAGCAGCCAAGAAAGGGGGACAGGGGGGAACGAGCAGTACTTC. Translated: CASSQERGTGGNEQYF.

The chain recombines TRBV7-8 with TRBJ2-1, with 8 positions matching TRBD2. The CDR3 spans 17 residues. CDR1 is SGHVS and CDR2 is FQNEAQ in the germline V gene. V dropped 1 base and J dropped 0; count of bases not matched to a gene: 5. As DNA, the CDR3 is TGTGCCAGCAGCTTAGGTCCCGGGACTAGCTCCTACAATGAGCAGTTCTTC. This encodes CASSLGPGTSSYNEQFF.

There are a few counts of this clone. The chain couples TRBV19 to TRBJ2-5, with D tentatively TRBD1 (6 bases). Germline values: CDR1 LNHDA, CDR2 SQIVND (reference sequence). The CDR3 has 15 residues. The V and J ends lost 6 bases and 0 bases respectively, with 14 bases between them. The CDR3 loop reads CASRPGTLYQETQYF. As DNA, the CDR3 is TGTGCCAGTAGACCCGGGACACTGTACCAAGAGACCCAGTACTTC. Full variable domain (remainder filled in from reference TRBV19 and TRBJ2-5): DGGITQSPKYLFRKEGQNVTLSCEQNLNHDAMYWYRQDPGQGLRLIYYSQIVNDFQKGDIAEGYSVSREKKESFPLTVTSAQKNPTAFYLCASRPGTLYQETQYFGPGTRLLVL.

The rearrangement uses TRBV11-1 and TRBJ2-7; 11 nucleotides match TRBD1. This CDR3 is 16 amino acids long. With 6 bases clipped from V and 3 bases from J, the junction kept 10 bases outside the gene matches. Per the germline V gene, CDR1 is SGHAT and CDR2 is FQDESV (reference sequence). CDR3 coding DNA: TGTGCCAGCAGTCGAGCCGGGACAGGGGGGATCTACGAGCAGTACTTC. Its protein product is CASSRAGTGGIYEQYF.